This passage covers 21 T cell receptor beta chains from one sample sequenced in a study of patients and donors after allogeneic stem cell transplantation (dated by TCRdb to 2018 to 2021). Preparation of the library involved RT-PCR. TCRdb names NextSeq 550 as the instrument used. Using fastp trimming at Q25 and MiXCR clonotype assembly, TCRdb reanalyzed the public sequencing data and kept in-frame beta chains. CDR3 protein sequences are deduplicated, and each keeps its most common genes and DNA. The sample profile shows tens of thousands of distinct CDR3 sequences; around 49% of them were found once. The top ten hold approximately 66% of the sample. The specimen was blood, either unsorted or a sorted T cell fraction (not recorded which). All receptors come from a human donor who was either an allogeneic HSCT recipient or a stem cell or donor lymphocyte infusion donor (not recorded which). It is not recorded whose cells these are; they may come from a transplant donor.

The genes are TRBV6-2 or TRBV6-3 and TRBJ1-5, with 9 nucleotides matching TRBD1. The CDR3 consists of 16 residues. V gave up 2 bases and J gave up 3 bases; unmatched junction bases: 5. CDR1 is MNHEY, CDR2 SVGEGT, per germline. In DNA form, the CDR3 reads TGTGCCAGCAGTTACAGCGGACAGGGGTACAATCAGCCCCAGCATTTT. This encodes CASSYSGQGYNQPQHF.

This chain uses TRBV5-1 with TRBJ1-6; 9 bases match TRBD1. CDR1 and CDR2 from the germline V gene are SGHRS and YFSETQ. The CDR3 totals 17 residues. V lost 4 bases and J lost 0; bases outside the gene matches: 5. CDR3 coding DNA: TGCGCCAGCAGCACTGGACAGGGGAGCTCCTATAATTCACCCCTCCACTTT. The encoded protein is CASSTGQGSSYNSPLHF.

This clonotype was seen just once. The V and J genes are TRBV21-1 and TRBJ2-1; TRBD2 is taken as the D call from the table, unchecked against the DNA. TRBV21-1 is flagged as a pseudogene. CDR3 length: 13 amino acids. The CDR3 region is CASSILALSEQFF. In DNA form, the CDR3 reads TGTGCCAGCAGCATACTAGCGTTGTCTGAGCAGTTCTTC.

The V call is TRBV9, the J call TRBJ1-1; D perhaps matches TRBD1 (6 bases). The CDR3 length is 14 residues. Trimming cost V 5 bases and J 4 bases, with 15 bases left between them. Germline values: CDR1 SGDLS, CDR2 YYNGEE. The CDR3 region is CASSSYLTGTEAFF. CDR3 DNA sequence: TGTGCCAGCAGTTCTTATCTGACAGGCACTGAAGCTTTCTTT. Combining the CDR3 with reference TRBV9 and TRBJ1-1 gives the whole variable domain DSGVTQTPKHLITATGQRVTLRCSPRSGDLSVYWYQQSLDQGLQFLIQYYNGEERAKGNILERFSAQQFPDLHSELNLSSLELGDSALYFCASSSYLTGTEAFFGQGTRLTVV.

The chain couples TRBV5-1 to TRBJ1-1; no reliable D call. This CDR3 region has 14 residues. CDR1 and CDR2 (germline): SGHRS, YFSETQ. V lost 4 bases and J lost 4, with 14 bases in between. CDR3 nucleotides: TGCGCCAGCAGCGCCGAAGGACGGGTCACTGAAGCTTTCTTT. Its translation: CASSAEGRVTEAFF.

The V call is TRBV12-3 or TRBV12-4, the J call TRBJ2-1; 12 positions match TRBD2. This CDR3 region has 16 residues. The V gene end was trimmed by 5 bases and the J gene end by 4 bases; junction bases not matched to a gene: 6. The CDR3 sequence is CASSPRLAGEYNEQFF. In DNA, the CDR3 is TGTGCCAGCAGTCCCCGACTAGCGGGAGAGTACAATGAGCAGTTCTTC.

The rearrangement joins TRBV27 to TRBJ1-1, with unresolved D. Per germline, CDR1 MNHEY and CDR2 SMNVEV (reference sequence). The length of the CDR3 is 14 residues. The V gene lost 3 bases and the J gene lost 0 bases, with 8 bases spanning the gap. The CDR3 sequence is CASSLVDMNTEAFF. CDR3 in DNA: TGTGCCAGCAGTTTGGTAGATATGAACACTGAAGCTTTCTTT.

The sample holds a few counts of this clonotype. The gene calls are TRBV29-1 and TRBJ1-1; a possible D gene is TRBD1 (5 bases). This CDR3 has 12 residues. Germline V gene sequence: CDR1 SQVTM, CDR2 ANQGSEA. The germline V and J ends were trimmed by 5 bases and 4 bases, with 11 bases remaining between them. The CDR3 loop is CSVRDWGTEAFF. For the CDR3, the DNA is TGCAGCGTTAGGGACTGGGGCACTGAAGCTTTCTTT. Looking up the rest from reference TRBV29-1 and TRBJ1-1 gives the full variable domain: SAVISQKPSRDICQRGTSLTIQCQVDSQVTMMFWYRQQPGQSLTLIATANQGSEATYESGFVIDKFPISRPNLTFSTLTVSNMSPEDSSIYLCSVRDWGTEAFFGQGTRLTVV.

The J gene is TRBJ2-2, the V gene TRBV5-1; D perhaps matches TRBD2 (5 bases). The CDR3 totals 14 residues. CDR1 is SGHRS, CDR2 YFSETQ, per germline. With 0 bases removed from V and 6 bases from J, the gap between germline ends came to 9 bases. CDR3 region: CASSLDGVAGELFF. The CDR3 region has the DNA TGCGCCAGCAGCTTGGACGGGGTTGCCGGGGAGCTGTTTTTT.

The table lists this clonotype with a few counts. J is TRBJ1-2 and V is TRBV9; TRBD1 matches 9 bases. This CDR3 spans 17 amino acids. The junction had 12 bases not matched to a gene; V was cut back by 0 bases and J by 6 bases. CDR1 is SGDLS, CDR2 YYNGEE, per germline. The CDR3 reads CASSVGPRGDRDNGYTF. As DNA, the CDR3 is TGTGCCAGCAGCGTAGGCCCTAGAGGGGACAGGGATAATGGCTACACCTTC.

The chain employs TRBV15 and TRBJ1-1, with unresolved D. Looked up from germline, CDR1 is LNHNV and CDR2 is YYDKDF (reference sequence). V lost 0 bases to trimming and J lost 5 bases, with 7 bases between them. The CDR3 sequence is 13 residues long. The CDR3 region has the DNA TGTGCCACCAGCAGAGACCCGGGGACTGAAGCTTTCTTT. It encodes CATSRDPGTEAFF.

The table lists this clonotype with a few counts. V and J are TRBV5-5 and TRBJ1-2; D remains unclear. The CDR3 covers 13 residues. From germline, CDR1 is SGHKS and CDR2 YYEKEE (reference sequence). Deletions cut 0 bases from V and 7 bases from J, with 10 bases between. DNA of the CDR3: TGTGCCAGCAGCTTGGAACAGAGGAGTGGCTACACCTTC. Translation gives CASSLEQRSGYTF.

This clonotype came up a few times. The V call is TRBV7-2, the J call TRBJ1-1; TRBD1 aligns across 10 bases. Germline-derived CDR1 and CDR2 are SGHTA and FQGNSA. V was pared by 0 bases and J by 5 bases, with 3 bases of the junction left unmatched. CDR3 length: 15 residues. The CDR3 loop is CASSLATGGSTEAFF. The CDR3 DNA follows: TGTGCCAGCAGCTTAGCGACAGGGGGCTCTACTGAAGCTTTCTTT. The complete variable domain, with remaining parts taken from reference TRBV7-2 and TRBJ1-1, reads GAGVSQSPSNKVTEKGKDVELRCDPISGHTALYWYRQSLGQGLEFLIYFQGNSAPDKSGLPSDRFSAERTGGSVSTLTIQRTQQEDSAVYLCASSLATGGSTEAFFGQGTRLTVV.

This chain joins TRBV5-1 and TRBJ2-5, with D uncertain. The germline gives CDR1 SGHRS, CDR2 YFSETQ. This CDR3 contains 13 residues. V lost 0 bases, J lost 0 bases, and 3 bases lay in between. The DNA of the CDR3 is TGCGCCAGCAGCTTGGGGGACCAAGAGACCCAGTACTTC. Its translation: CASSLGDQETQYF.

The rearrangement uses TRBV30 and TRBJ1-4; weak D call: TRBD1 (5 bases). V was pared by 0 bases and J by 0 bases, with 11 bases between. Germline assignment: CDR1 GTSNPN and CDR2 SVGIG (reference sequence). The CDR3 length is 16 residues. As DNA, the CDR3 is TGTGCCTGGAGTGTACGAGGGGCCACAACTAATGAAAAACTGTTTTTT. It specifies CAWSVRGATTNEKLFF.

The chain joins TRBV20-1 to TRBJ1-2; D is unclear. V was cut by 3 bases and J by 0 bases, with 2 bases left in between. The CDR3 contains 11 residues. Germline V gene data show CDR1 as DFQATT and CDR2 as SNEGSKA (reference sequence). The CDR3 reads CSARANYGYTF. The CDR3 DNA reads as TGCAGTGCTAGGGCTAACTATGGCTACACCTTC.

The gene calls are TRBV27 and TRBJ1-5; D remains ambiguous. Trimming pared 0 bases from V and 2 bases from J, leaving 8 bases between. The germline CDR1 and CDR2 sequences are MNHEY and SMNVEV (reference sequence). This CDR3 has 15 amino acids. The CDR3 DNA sequence: TGTGCCAGCAGTTTATCCGGCAGGCGCAATCAGCCCCAGCATTTT. It encodes CASSLSGRRNQPQHF.

The V call is TRBV6-2 or TRBV6-3, the J call TRBJ1-1; D gene ambiguous. V was cut by 5 bases and J by 7 bases, with 8 bases left in between. This CDR3 is 11 amino acids long. Germline CDR1 is MNHEY and CDR2 is SVGEGT. The CDR3 nucleotides are TGTGCCAGCAGTGCGGACGATGAAGCTTTCTTT. This encodes CASSADDEAFF.

J is TRBJ1-6 and V is TRBV20-1; D uncertain. This CDR3 is 15 amino acids long. Trimming left V 0 bases short and J 7 bases short, with 13 bases between. From germline, CDR1 is DFQATT and CDR2 SNEGSKA (reference sequence). CDR3 amino acids: CSARDREVPNSPLHF. DNA of the CDR3: TGCAGTGCTAGAGATCGAGAAGTGCCCAATTCACCCCTCCACTTT.

This clonotype was counted ten times or more. The chain joins TRBV12-3 or TRBV12-4 to TRBJ1-5; the D gene is possibly TRBD1 (5 bases). The V and J ends lost 6 bases and 3 bases respectively, with 9 bases between them. This CDR3 comprises 13 residues. DNA for the CDR3: TGTGCCAGCAGCCAGGGCGACAATCAGCCCCAGCATTTT. It encodes CASSQGDNQPQHF.

In its sample, this clonotype was seen a few times. The rearrangement links TRBV24-1 to TRBJ2-2; D unclear. Deletions cut 4 bases from V and 5 bases from J, with 4 bases between. The CDR3 is 12 residues long. The germline V gene has CDR1 KGHDR and CDR2 SFDVKD. The CDR3 nucleotides are TGTGCCACCAGTGACAGAACCGGGGAGCTGTTTTTT. Translating gives CATSDRTGELFF.